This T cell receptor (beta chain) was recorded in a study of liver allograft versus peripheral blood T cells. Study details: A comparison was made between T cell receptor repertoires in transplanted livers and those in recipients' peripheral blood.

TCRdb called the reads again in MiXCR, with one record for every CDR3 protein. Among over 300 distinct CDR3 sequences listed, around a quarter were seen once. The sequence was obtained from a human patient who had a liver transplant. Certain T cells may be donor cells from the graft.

CDR3 protein: CASSFGGYEQYF. The CDR3 DNA reads TGTGCCAGCAGCTTCGGAGGTTACGAGCAGTACTTC. This chain joins TRBV5-5 and TRBJ2-7; TRBD2 might be the D (5 bases). Trimming took 2 bases from V and 4 from J, leaving 7 bases between them. This CDR3 has 12 amino acids. CDR1 and CDR2 (germline): SGHKS, YYEKEE (reference sequence).